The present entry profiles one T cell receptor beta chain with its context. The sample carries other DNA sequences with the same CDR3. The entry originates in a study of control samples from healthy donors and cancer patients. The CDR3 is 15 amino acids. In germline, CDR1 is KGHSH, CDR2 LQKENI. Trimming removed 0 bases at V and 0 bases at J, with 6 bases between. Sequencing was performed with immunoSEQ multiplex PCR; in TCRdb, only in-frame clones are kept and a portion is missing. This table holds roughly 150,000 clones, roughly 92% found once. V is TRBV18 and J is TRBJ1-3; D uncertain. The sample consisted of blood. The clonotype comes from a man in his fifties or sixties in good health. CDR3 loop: CASSPPSGSGNTIYF. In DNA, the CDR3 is TGTGCCAGCTCACCACCGTCAGGCTCTGGAAACACCATATATTTT.